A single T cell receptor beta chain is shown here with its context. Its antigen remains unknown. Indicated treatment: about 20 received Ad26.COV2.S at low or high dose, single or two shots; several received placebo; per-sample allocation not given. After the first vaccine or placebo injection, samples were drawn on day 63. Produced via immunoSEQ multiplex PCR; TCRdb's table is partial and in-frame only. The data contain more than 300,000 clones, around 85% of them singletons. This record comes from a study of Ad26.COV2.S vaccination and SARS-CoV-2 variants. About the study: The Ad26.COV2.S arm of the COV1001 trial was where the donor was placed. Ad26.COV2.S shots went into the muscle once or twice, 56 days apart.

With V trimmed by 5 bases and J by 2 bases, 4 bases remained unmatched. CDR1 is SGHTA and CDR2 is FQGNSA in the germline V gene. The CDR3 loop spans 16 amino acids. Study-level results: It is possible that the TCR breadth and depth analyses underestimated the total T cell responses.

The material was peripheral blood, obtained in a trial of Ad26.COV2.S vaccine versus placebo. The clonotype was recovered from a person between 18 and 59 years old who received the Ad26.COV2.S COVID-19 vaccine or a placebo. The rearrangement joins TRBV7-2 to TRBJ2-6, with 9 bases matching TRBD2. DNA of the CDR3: TGTGCCAGCAGCGAGACTAGCGGAACTGGGGCCAACGTCCTGACTTTC. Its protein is CASSETSGTGANVLTF.